These 17 T cell receptor beta chains were all obtained from the same sample, sequenced in a study of T cell changes during pregnancy in multiple sclerosis. The protocol was immunoSEQ multiplex PCR, while the TCRdb copy is restricted to in-frame clones and leaves out a portion. The sample has some 81,000 clones; about 89% are singletons. Sequences were derived from peripheral blood, sampled before pregnancy. The receptor source for this set is a female donor with multiple sclerosis, enrolled in a pregnancy study.

This clone has more than one count but fewer than ten. This chain connects TRBV10-1 to TRBJ2-1; TRBD2 matches 10 bases. The CDR3 spans 12 residues. Germline V gives CDR1 WNHNN, CDR2 SYGVQD (reference sequence). V was clipped by 2 bases and J by 12 bases; unmatched bases: 1. CDR3 loop: CASSETSGVQFF. The CDR3 nucleotides read TGCGCCAGCAGTGAGACTAGCGGGGTGCAGTTCTTC.

The chain couples TRBV5-1 to TRBJ1-2; 7 bases are shared with TRBD1. Looked up from germline, CDR1 is SGHRS and CDR2 is YFSETQ. The CDR3 length is 14 residues. Losses at the gene ends were 0 bases for V and 6 bases for J; bases not matched to a gene: 5. The CDR3, as DNA: TGCGCCAGCAGCTTGGATACAGGGGTTGATGGCTACACCTTC. Translating it yields CASSLDTGVDGYTF.

This sequence joins TRBV28 and TRBJ1-2; D is ambiguous. Germline CDR1 is MDHEN and CDR2 is SYDVKM. V lost 0 bases and J 4 bases, leaving 9 bases between the germline ends. The CDR3 is 14 residues long. The CDR3 sequence: CASSLWVEGYGYTF. The CDR3 DNA sequence: TGTGCCAGCAGTTTATGGGTTGAGGGCTATGGCTACACCTTC.

This chain links TRBV19 with TRBJ1-1; D is undetermined. Trimming shortened V by 6 bases and J by 1 base, and 18 bases separated the two germline ends. The CDR3 length is 16 residues. In germline, CDR1 is LNHDA, CDR2 SQIVND (reference sequence). CDR3 protein: CASSPSVGIANTEAFF. Here the CDR3 DNA reads TGTGCCAGTAGCCCTTCTGTCGGTATAGCGAACACTGAAGCTTTCTTT.

This clone was recorded once. V gene TRBV28 combines with J gene TRBJ2-3; a weak D match, TRBD2 (5 bases). The germline V gene has CDR1 MDHEN and CDR2 SYDVKM. This CDR3 spans 15 amino acids. V dropped 4 bases and J dropped 2 bases, with 13 bases sitting between them. As DNA, the CDR3 is TGTGCCAGCAGTTACCGACCCGGGGACACAGATACGCAGTATTTT. Its protein is CASSYRPGDTDTQYF.

The V gene is TRBV5-5, the J gene TRBJ2-7, with D possibly TRBD2 on 5 matching bases. Trimming took off 0 bases at V and 1 base at J, with 11 bases between the two ends. The CDR3 totals 15 residues. CDR1 is SGHKS, CDR2 YYEKEE, per germline (reference sequence). This CDR3 reads CASSLVGVVSYEQYF. CDR3 DNA: TGTGCCAGCAGCTTGGTCGGGGTCGTATCCTACGAGCAGTACTTC.

The rearrangement links TRBV10-2 to TRBJ1-5; 8 positions match TRBD1. The V gene's germline CDR1 is WSHSY and CDR2 SAAADI. This CDR3 contains 13 residues. V dropped 5 bases and J dropped 5; count of bases not matched to a gene: 2. The CDR3 nucleotides read TGCGCCAGCAGTTTGACAGGGGATCAGCCCCAGCATTTT. Protein: CASSLTGDQPQHF.

CDR3 nucleotides: TGTGCCAGCAGTTATTCGACAGGGCTGGCTTTCTTT. Amino acids: CASSYSTGLAFF. The chain couples TRBV6-6 to TRBJ1-1; 7 bases are a match to TRBD1. Trimming removed 3 bases from V and 11 bases from J; junction bases left unmatched: 6. This CDR3 comprises 12 residues. Germline V gene lookup returns CDR1 MNHNY and CDR2 SVGAGI (reference sequence).

The V gene is TRBV7-9, the J gene TRBJ1-5, with D unclear. CDR1 SEHNR and CDR2 FQNEAQ come from the germline V gene (reference sequence). The length of the CDR3 is 13 residues. V was trimmed by 7 bases and J by 5 bases, leaving 12 bases between them. The CDR3 nucleotides are TGTGCCAGCACCCGGGGAACCGATCAGCCCCAGCATTTT. Translated: CASTRGTDQPQHF. Full variable domain (rest looked up from reference TRBV7-9 and TRBJ1-5): DTGVSQNPRHKITKRGQNVTFRCDPISEHNRLYWYRQTLGQGPEFLTYFQNEAQLEKSRLLSDRFSAERPKGSFSTLEIQRTEQGDSAMYLCASTRGTDQPQHFGDGTRLSIL.

This chain links TRBV7-8 with TRBJ1-3; 7 bases are shared with TRBD1. The V segment lost 0 bases and the J segment 9 bases; nucleotides outside the gene matches: 2. The CDR3 covers 13 residues. Germline CDR1 SGHVS, CDR2 FQNEAQ. Here the CDR3 reads CASSLAGGGTIYF. For the CDR3, the DNA is TGTGCCAGCAGCTTAGCAGGGGGCGGCACCATATATTTT.

This CDR3 is CASSQGGYRATDTQYF. The CDR3 DNA reads TGTGCCAGCAGCCAAGGCGGGTATAGGGCTACAGATACGCAGTATTTT. The chain uses TRBV4-2 and TRBJ2-3; D may be TRBD2 (5 bases). Germline CDR1 reads LGHNA; CDR2 reads YNFKEQ. The CDR3 spans 16 residues. Trimming pared 1 base from V and 3 bases from J, leaving 14 bases between.

The chain recombines TRBV28 with TRBJ1-2; no clear D gene. Germline CDR1 is MDHEN and CDR2 is SYDVKM. The CDR3 is 16 residues long. V was trimmed by 1 base and J by 5 bases, leaving 17 bases between them. This CDR3 reads CASSLLGGGILYGYTF. CDR3 DNA: TGTGCCAGCAGTTTATTGGGAGGTGGGATCCTTTATGGCTACACCTTC.

This clone has only a few counts. V gene TRBV7-8 combines with J gene TRBJ2-1; D unresolved. Trimming took 4 bases from V and 8 from J, leaving 15 bases between them. Germline CDR1 reads SGHVS; CDR2 reads FQNEAQ. The CDR3 covers 14 residues. In DNA form, the CDR3 reads TGTGCCAGCAGCTCGAGGTCTCGGGTCGATGAGCAGTTCTTC. Protein product: CASSSRSRVDEQFF.

V is TRBV19 and J is TRBJ1-1, with 7 nucleotides matching TRBD1. Germline trimming cut 5 bases from V and 1 base from J; bases unmatched to any gene: 4. Per germline, CDR1 LNHDA and CDR2 SQIVND (reference sequence). The CDR3 runs 14 residues. This CDR3 reads CASSRRTGNTEAFF. The CDR3 nucleotides read TGTGCCAGTAGTCGCCGGACAGGGAACACTGAAGCTTTCTTT.

This chain connects TRBV2 to TRBJ1-1; D not certain. The V and J ends lost 4 bases and 3 bases respectively, with 9 bases between them. Germline V CDR1 and CDR2: SNHLY, FYNNEI. This CDR3 is built from 13 residues. DNA for the CDR3: TGTGCCAGCAGTGGTATTAGAGACACTGAAGCTTTCTTT. Protein: CASSGIRDTEAFF.

CDR3 region: CASSPTGGGGETQYF. CDR3 nucleotides: TGTGCCAGCAGCCCCACTGGGGGGGGCGGGGAGACCCAGTACTTC. The V and J genes are TRBV7-3 and TRBJ2-5, with TRBD2 as a possible D gene (7 bases). The CDR3 is made up of 15 amino acids. CDR1 and CDR2 from the germline V gene are SGHTA and FQGTGA. The V gene lost 5 bases and the J gene lost 5 bases, with 18 bases spanning the gap.

The chain couples TRBV18 to TRBJ2-1; maybe TRBD2 (6 bases). Trimming removed 2 bases from V and 4 bases from J, with 12 bases in between. The CDR3 spans 15 residues. Per the germline V gene, CDR1 is KGHSH and CDR2 is LQKENI. The CDR3 region is CASSPAGLPYNEQFF. CDR3 coding DNA: TGTGCCAGCTCACCAGCGGGACTTCCGTACAATGAGCAGTTCTTC. Looking up the rest from reference TRBV18 and TRBJ2-1 gives the full variable domain: NAGVMQNPRHLVRRRGQEARLRCSPMKGHSHVYWYRQLPEEGLKFMVYLQKENIIDESGMPKERFSAEFPKEGPSILRIQQVVRGDSAAYFCASSPAGLPYNEQFFGPGTRLTVL.